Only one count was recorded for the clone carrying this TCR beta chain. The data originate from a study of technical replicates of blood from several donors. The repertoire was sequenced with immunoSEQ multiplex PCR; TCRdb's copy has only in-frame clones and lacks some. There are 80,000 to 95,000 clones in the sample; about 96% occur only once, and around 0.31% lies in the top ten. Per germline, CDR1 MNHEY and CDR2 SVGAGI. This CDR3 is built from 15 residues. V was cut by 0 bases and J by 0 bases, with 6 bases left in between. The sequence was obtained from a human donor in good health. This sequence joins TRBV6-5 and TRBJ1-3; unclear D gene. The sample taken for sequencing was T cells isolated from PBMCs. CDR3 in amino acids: CASSYSSVSGNTIYF. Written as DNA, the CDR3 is TGTGCCAGCAGTTACTCGAGTGTCTCTGGAAACACCATATATTTT.